The 9 T cell receptor beta chains below all came from one sample that was sequenced in a study of T cell repertoires in cytomegalovirus infection. No antigen has been assigned to these receptors. TCRdb independently ran MiXCR on the reads; one entry per CDR3 protein. The data contain approximately 310,000 distinct CDR3 sequences, 20% to 30% of them singletons. This material consisted of cultured PBMCs, taken from culture after CMV antigen stimulation. The receptors come from a human donor in good health (CMV status not recorded). Some clones in this sample may be carry-over from other donors' samples.

This clonotype was detected only a few times. This chain connects TRBV20-1 to TRBJ2-7; D is undetermined. This CDR3 spans 14 amino acids. V was cut by 0 bases and J by 0 bases, with 9 bases left in between. Germline V gene data show CDR1 as DFQATT and CDR2 as SNEGSKA (reference sequence). CDR3 nucleotide sequence: TGCAGTGCTAGAGATCGGGCTCGCTCCTACGAGCAGTACTTC. Protein sequence: CSARDRARSYEQYF.

This chain uses TRBV28 with TRBJ1-2; 9 bases match TRBD1. Germline CDR1 and CDR2: MDHEN and SYDVKM. This CDR3 is built from 16 residues. The ends lost 5 bases at V and 4 bases at J; junction bases unmatched: 11. The CDR3 DNA follows: TGTGCCAGCAGTACCCCCCCCGGACAGGGGCGCTATGGCTACACCTTC. Translating gives CASSTPPGQGRYGYTF.

J is TRBJ1-1 and V is TRBV28; 9 nucleotides line up with TRBD1. Germline assignment: CDR1 MDHEN and CDR2 SYDVKM. The J segment lost 3 bases and the V segment lost 6 bases, leaving 11 bases of the junction unmatched. The CDR3 spans 16 residues. This CDR3 reads CASSWDRVPVDTEAFF. DNA of the CDR3: TGTGCCAGCAGCTGGGACAGGGTACCGGTGGACACTGAAGCTTTCTTT.

The chain links TRBV19 to TRBJ2-7; 9 nucleotides match TRBD2. Trimming took 4 bases from V and 1 from J; bases not matched to a gene: 5. Germline CDR1 reads LNHDA; CDR2 reads SQIVND (reference sequence). This CDR3 has 15 amino acids. In DNA form, the CDR3 reads TGTGCCAGTAGTACGGAGACTAGCGGATCCTACGAGCAGTACTTC. It translates to CASSTETSGSYEQYF.

For the CDR3, the DNA is TGTGCCAGTAGTAGGTCCATCAACAATGAGCAGTTCTTC. Its translation is CASSRSINNEQFF. The chain carries TRBV19 and TRBJ2-1; D is ambiguous. The CDR3 length is 13 residues. Trimming shortened V by 4 bases and J by 5 bases, and 9 bases separated the two germline ends. Germline CDR1 is LNHDA and CDR2 is SQIVND (reference sequence).

This clonotype was recorded at least ten times. The conserved closing phenylalanine or tryptophan is absent in this CDR3, likely reflecting a read error. The limits of the CDR3 on the DNA are not certain, so only TCRdb's listed CDR3 is given. The chain employs TRBV28 and TRBJ2-3; the table assigns TRBD2, which was not confirmed against the DNA. A total of 12 residues make up the CDR3, ends included. Germline CDR1 and CDR2: MDHEN and SYDVKM. This chain's CDR3 is CASRSTSGAGHL.

The V and J genes are TRBV6-6 and TRBJ1-2; 9 positions agree with TRBD1. The V gene end was trimmed by 5 bases and the J gene end by 6 bases; junction bases not matched to a gene: 10. The CDR3 is 15 amino acids. CDR1 is MNHNY, CDR2 SVGAGI, per germline (reference sequence). CDR3 in DNA: TGTGCCAGCAGTGCGGCGACAGGGGGGTATAATGGCTACACCTTC. Translation: CASSAATGGYNGYTF.

V usage is TRBV2 and J usage is TRBJ2-7; 8 nucleotides agree with TRBD2. Germline assignment: CDR1 SNHLY and CDR2 FYNNEI. The CDR3 length is 12 residues. The trim removed 9 bases at V and 0 bases at J, leaving 1 base unmatched. The DNA for the CDR3 is TGTGCCAGTAGCGGGGACTCCTACGAGCAGTACTTC. This sequence encodes CASSGDSYEQYF.

The chain couples TRBV6-2 or TRBV6-3 to TRBJ1-2; the match to TRBD1 covers 7 bases. The CDR3 loop spans 15 amino acids. The trim removed 2 bases at V and 7 bases at J, leaving 10 bases unmatched. In germline, CDR1 is MNHEY, CDR2 SVGEGT. The CDR3 reads CASSYGQGDTRGYTF. The CDR3 bases are TGTGCCAGCAGTTACGGTCAGGGGGATACCCGTGGCTACACCTTC.